Listed below are T cell receptor beta chains from one sample, sequenced in a study of blood T cell repertoires in COVID-19. Libraries were prepared by immunoSEQ multiplex PCR; TCRdb keeps only in-frame clonotypes and omits some of them. The table includes tens of thousands of clones, roughly 70% detected once. Sequencing used peripheral blood. Every receptor here comes from a woman aged 55-75 years in a cohort sampled during active or convalescent COVID-19. Both conserved end residues are part of each CDR3. The D gene is left open where the match is weak. For some rows the clone size is stated as once, few or many, or as a class when expanded; others skip it.

clone size	D gene	V gene	J gene	CDR3 protein	CDR3 DNA
.	.	TRBV10-3	TRBJ1-1	CAITPTVDAEAFF	TGTGCCATCACACCGACAGTCGACGCTGAAGCTTTCTTT
.	.	TRBV5-1	TRBJ1-1	CASSPPRLTEAFF	TGCGCCAGCAGCCCCCCTCGACTCACTGAAGCTTTCTTT
.	.	TRBV6-2/TRBV6-3	TRBJ2-1	CASSSPTEGSRGVLNEQFF	TGTGCCAGCAGTTCTCCAACCGAGGGATCCAGGGGAGTCCTGAATGAGCAGTTCTTC
few	TRBD1	TRBV11-2	TRBJ1-3	CASRRDREGTGNTIYF	TGTGCCAGCAGGCGAGACAGGGAAGGAACTGGAAACACCATATATTTT
.	TRBD1	TRBV4-3	TRBJ1-3	CASSQDVTGRFGNTIYF	TGCGCCAGCAGCCAAGATGTGACAGGGCGATTTGGAAACACCATATATTTT
.	.	TRBV5-1	TRBJ1-6	CASSLVGARYNSPLHF	TGCGCCAGCAGCTTGGTGGGCGCCCGCTATAATTCACCCCTCCACTTT
.	.	TRBV11-3	TRBJ2-3	CASSHTDTQYF	TGTGCCAGCAGCCACACAGATACGCAGTATTTT
.	.	TRBV2	TRBJ2-5	CASTRQVIRGETQYF	TGTGCCAGCACCCGACAGGTGATTAGAGGAGAGACCCAGTACTTC
.	.	TRBV6-5	TRBJ2-7	CASSRQRSYEQYF	TGTGCCAGCAGTAGACAGCGCTCCTACGAGCAGTACTTC
.	TRBD2	TRBV27	TRBJ2-5	CASSLRRGETQYF	TGTGCCAGCAGTTTAAGGCGGGGGGAGACCCAGTACTTC
.	.	TRBV11-2	TRBJ1-1	CASSPRRPRTVNTEAFF	TGTGCCAGCAGCCCGAGACGTCCTAGGACAGTAAACACTGAAGCTTTCTTT
.	.	TRBV5-1	TRBJ2-2	CASSLGGQSTGELFF	TGCGCCAGCAGCTTGGGGGGACAAAGCACCGGGGAGCTGTTTTTT
.	TRBD1	TRBV7-9	TRBJ1-3	CASSLAGGSGNTIYF	TGTGCCAGCAGCTTGGCAGGGGGCTCTGGAAACACCATATATTTT
.	.	TRBV7-8	TRBJ2-7	CASSLQRVQADEQYF	TGTGCCAGCAGCTTACAAAGGGTACAGGCGGACGAGCAGTACTTC
.	TRBD1	TRBV7-2	TRBJ1-2	CASSFRQGRVYGYTF	TGTGCCAGCAGCTTCAGACAGGGCCGGGTCTATGGCTACACCTTC
few	TRBD1	TRBV3-1/TRBV3-2	TRBJ1-1	CASSRARGTEAFF	TGTGCCAGCAGCCGGGCCAGGGGGACTGAAGCTTTCTTT
.	.	TRBV10-3	TRBJ2-7	CAISESGAFYEQYF	TGTGCCATCAGTGAGTCAGGGGCCTTCTACGAGCAGTACTTC
.	.	TRBV4-1	TRBJ2-5	CASSQDSGETQYF	TGCGCCAGCAGCCAAGATTCGGGAGAGACCCAGTACTTC
once	.	TRBV6-2/TRBV6-3	TRBJ2-4	CASSLSGALRNIQYF	TGTGCCAGCAGTCTTAGCGGCGCCCTGAGGAACATTCAGTACTTC
.	TRBD1	TRBV5-1	TRBJ2-7	CASRTGTGVYEQYF	TGCGCCAGCAGAACCGGGACAGGGGTTTACGAGCAGTACTTC
.	TRBD1	TRBV6-5	TRBJ1-2	CASSLTGVGGYTF	TGTGCCAGCAGCCTCACAGGGGTAGGCGGCTACACCTTC
.	.	TRBV29-1	TRBJ1-5	CSVEGQGNQPQHF	TGCAGCGTTGAAGGACAGGGCAATCAGCCCCAGCATTTT
.	.	TRBV10-3	TRBJ1-6	CAISELSENSPLHF	TGTGCCATCAGTGAGCTTTCCGAGAATTCACCCCTCCACTTT
.	TRBD2	TRBV9	TRBJ2-1	CASSVRLAAYNEQFF	TGTGCCAGCAGCGTTCGACTAGCGGCCTACAATGAGCAGTTCTTC
.	TRBD1	TRBV7-9	TRBJ1-5	CASSLTGADQPQHF	TGTGCCAGCAGCCTCACAGGGGCGGATCAGCCCCAGCATTTT
once	.	TRBV12-3/TRBV12-4	TRBJ1-2	CASSREGHYGYTF	TGTGCCAGCAGTCGGGAGGGACACTATGGCTACACCTTC
.	TRBD2	TRBV7-9	TRBJ2-3	CASSPGLAALTDTQYF	TGTGCCAGCAGCCCGGGACTAGCGGCACTTACAGATACGCAGTATTTT
few	TRBD2	TRBV7-3	TRBJ2-5	CASSMGLAGGQETQYF	TGTGCCAGCAGCATGGGACTAGCGGGAGGACAAGAGACCCAGTACTTC
.	TRBD1	TRBV4-2	TRBJ2-1	CASSQDRGIYNEQFF	TGTGCCAGCAGCCAAGACAGGGGGATTTACAATGAGCAGTTCTTC
once	TRBD2	TRBV7-2	TRBJ2-3	CASSLRGVRTDTQYF	TGTGCCAGCAGTTTGCGGGGGGTTCGCACAGATACGCAGTATTTT
.	.	TRBV3-1/TRBV3-2	TRBJ1-2	CASSHFTGPYGYTF	TGTGCCAGCAGCCATTTCACAGGTCCCTATGGCTACACCTTC
.	.	TRBV6-5	TRBJ1-2	CASSTGKGNYGYTF	TGTGCCAGCAGCACAGGAAAGGGTAACTATGGCTACACCTTC
.	TRBD1	TRBV2	TRBJ1-2	CASRRDRDGYTF	TGTGCCAGCAGGCGGGACAGGGATGGCTACACCTTC
.	.	TRBV5-1	TRBJ2-1	CASSLSITAAYNEQFF	TGCGCCAGCAGCTTGTCGATAACAGCGGCATACAATGAGCAGTTCTTC
.	.	TRBV3-1/TRBV3-2	TRBJ2-2	CASSPRDNPNTGELFF	TGTGCCAGCAGCCCGAGGGACAATCCGAACACCGGGGAGCTGTTTTTT
.	.	TRBV19	TRBJ1-5	CASSKQGSNQPQHF	TGTGCCAGTAGTAAACAGGGTAGCAATCAGCCCCAGCATTTT
many	.	TRBV9	TRBJ2-7	CASSVGQRSYEQYF	TGTGCCAGCAGCGTAGGGCAGCGCTCCTACGAGCAGTACTTC
few	.	TRBV5-4	TRBJ1-2	CASSRPDSLWYGYTF	TGTGCCAGCAGCCGCCCCGACAGCTTATGGTATGGCTACACCTTC
.	TRBD1	TRBV11-3	TRBJ1-1	CASSGQDETFF	TGTGCCAGCAGCGGACAGGATGAAACTTTCTTT
.	TRBD2	TRBV10-2	TRBJ2-3	CASARTSGGLSTDTQYF	TGCGCCAGCGCCCGGACTAGCGGGGGACTTAGCACAGATACGCAGTATTTT
many	.	TRBV27	TRBJ2-3	CASSLRTVTGTDTQYF	TGTGCCAGCAGTCTCAGGACAGTGACAGGCACAGATACGCAGTATTTT
.	.	TRBV7-2	TRBJ2-3	CASSHTSQVHTDTQYF	TGTGCCAGCAGCCACACTAGTCAGGTTCACACAGATACGCAGTATTTT
.	.	TRBV5-1	TRBJ1-1	CASGRQRNTEAFF	TGCGCCAGCGGGCGACAGCGTAACACTGAAGCTTTCTTT
once	.	TRBV24-1	TRBJ2-3	CATSDPGSSDTQYF	TGTGCCACCAGTGACCCGGGATCGTCAGATACGCAGTATTTT
.	TRBD1	TRBV10-3	TRBJ2-3	CAITSDRVSTQYF	TGTGCCATCACCAGCGACAGGGTCAGTACGCAGTATTTT
.	TRBD2	TRBV7-6	TRBJ2-7	CASSLGLAGEQYF	TGTGCCAGCAGCCTGGGACTAGCGGGCGAGCAGTACTTC
.	TRBD1	TRBV5-1	TRBJ1-1	CASSLGTGGHEAFF	TGCGCCAGCAGCTTGGGGACAGGGGGCCATGAAGCTTTCTTT
.	.	TRBV29-1	TRBJ2-5	CSVRQYQETQYF	TGCAGCGTTCGTCAGTACCAAGAGACCCAGTACTTC
.	.	TRBV6-2/TRBV6-3	TRBJ1-2	CASSETGTYGYTF	TGTGCCAGCAGCGAAACAGGAACCTATGGCTACACCTTC
.	TRBD1	TRBV28	TRBJ1-5	CASSPWGQYNHWPQHF	TGTGCCAGCAGCCCGTGGGGACAGTATAATCATTGGCCCCAGCATTTT
.	TRBD2	TRBV3-1/TRBV3-2	TRBJ2-1	CASSATLIRTRGGGYNEQFF	TGTGCCAGCAGCGCTACACTCATCAGGACACGGGGGGGCGGTTACAATGAGCAGTTCTTC
.	.	TRBV5-1	TRBJ2-7	CASSLASGSYEQYF	TGCGCCAGCAGCTTGGCCTCCGGCTCCTACGAGCAGTACTTC